This T cell receptor beta chain was recovered during a study of T cell changes during pregnancy in multiple sclerosis. This CDR3 has 11 amino acids. Germline V lookup: CDR1 DFQATT, CDR2 SNEGSKA (reference sequence). This table comes from immunoSEQ multiplex PCR, and its TCRdb copy is limited to in-frame clones, with some not included. Altogether 60,000 to 65,000 clones are present, over 80% being singletons, with the ten largest covering roughly 2.6%. The rearrangement links TRBV20-1 to TRBJ2-1, with TRBD2 matching 14 bases. This clonotype was obtained from a female donor in good health, enrolled as a control in a pregnancy study. The specimen was peripheral blood, collected in the second trimester of pregnancy. DNA for the CDR3: TGCATTTGGACTAGCGGGAGGAGGGAGTTCTTC. This codes for CIWTSGRREFF.